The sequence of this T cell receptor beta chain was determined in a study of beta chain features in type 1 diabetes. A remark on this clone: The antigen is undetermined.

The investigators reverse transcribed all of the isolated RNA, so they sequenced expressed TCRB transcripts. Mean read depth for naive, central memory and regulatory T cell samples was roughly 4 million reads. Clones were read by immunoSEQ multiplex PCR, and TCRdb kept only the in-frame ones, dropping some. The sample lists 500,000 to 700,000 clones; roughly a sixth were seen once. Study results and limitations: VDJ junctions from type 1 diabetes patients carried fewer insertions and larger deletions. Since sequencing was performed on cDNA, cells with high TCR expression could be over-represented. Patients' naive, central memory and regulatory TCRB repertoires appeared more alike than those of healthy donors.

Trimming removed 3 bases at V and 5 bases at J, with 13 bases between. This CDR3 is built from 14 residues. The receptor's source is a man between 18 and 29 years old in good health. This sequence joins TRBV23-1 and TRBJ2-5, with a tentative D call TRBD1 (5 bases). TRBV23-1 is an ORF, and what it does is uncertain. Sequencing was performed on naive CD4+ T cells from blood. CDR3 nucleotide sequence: TGCGCCAGCAGTCATCCTAGACAGTTGGAGACCCAGTACTTC. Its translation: CASSHPRQLETQYF.